This T cell receptor (beta chain) comes out of a study of blood T cell repertoires in COVID-19. Study as a whole: Collection of acute and convalescent COVID-19 samples took place in the United States, Italy and Spain. In each case, the material was cDNA or gDNA derived from T cells, B-cell-depleted T cells, or PBMCs.

Original analysis: Amplification of reference gene primers was used by the study to estimate nucleated cell counts. TCRdb keeps only in-frame clones here, not all; method: immunoSEQ multiplex PCR. The DNA was the basis for D and trimming; V, J and clone size are from that table. The table lists fewer than 250,000 clones, 80% of them singletons. With 1 base removed from V and 2 bases from J, the gap between germline ends came to 12 bases. From germline, CDR1 is SNHLY and CDR2 FYNNEI. This CDR3 is built from 16 residues. The specimen sequenced was peripheral blood. The rearrangement joins TRBV2 to TRBJ2-1; possible D gene TRBD2, 5 bases. This sequence was found in a man between 60 and 75 years old with acute or convalescent COVID-19. CDR3 amino acids: CASSEDVFGAYNEQFF. CDR3 DNA sequence: TGTGCCAGCAGTGAAGACGTCTTCGGGGCCTACAATGAGCAGTTCTTC.